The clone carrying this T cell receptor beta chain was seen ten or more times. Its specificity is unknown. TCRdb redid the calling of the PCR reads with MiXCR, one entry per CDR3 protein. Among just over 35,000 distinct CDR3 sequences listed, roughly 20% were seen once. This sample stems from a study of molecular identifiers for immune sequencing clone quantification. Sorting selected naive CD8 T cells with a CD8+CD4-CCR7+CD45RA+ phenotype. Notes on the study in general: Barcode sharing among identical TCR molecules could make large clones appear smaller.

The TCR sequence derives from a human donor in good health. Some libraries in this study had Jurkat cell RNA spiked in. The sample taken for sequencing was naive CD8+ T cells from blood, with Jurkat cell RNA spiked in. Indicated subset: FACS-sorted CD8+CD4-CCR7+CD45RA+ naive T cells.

CDR3 amino acids: CASSGTYGYTF. The CDR3 region has the DNA TGTGCCAGCAGTGGAACGTATGGCTACACCTTC. V and J are TRBV9 and TRBJ1-2; the D is unclear. V was trimmed by 5 bases and J by 5 bases, leaving 7 bases between them. Per the germline V gene, CDR1 is SGDLS and CDR2 is YYNGEE. The CDR3 has 11 amino acids.